This T cell receptor (beta chain) was identified in a study of blood T cell repertoires in COVID-19. For the study at large: Researchers got acute and convalescent COVID-19 samples from the United States, Italy and Spain. PBMCs, B-cell-depleted T cells, or T cells were the source of the cDNA or gDNA that made up the material.

As originally analysed: Reference gene primer amplification gave nucleated cell count estimates. The repertoire was sequenced with immunoSEQ multiplex PCR; TCRdb's copy has only in-frame clones and lacks some. The DNA gave D and trimming, while V, J and clone size come from that table. Of tens of thousands of clones in the sample, over 75% are singletons; the top ten hold approximately 7.4%. The trim removed 10 bases at V and 7 bases at J, leaving 13 bases unmatched. CDR1 and CDR2 (germline): MNHEY, SVGAGI. CDR3 length: 15 amino acids. Specimen: peripheral blood. This receptor was obtained from a human donor with acute or convalescent COVID-19. The donor label of this sample is uncertain. The rearrangement links TRBV6-5 to TRBJ2-3; 11 bases agree with TRBD1. CDR3 amino acids: CATNPRTGGQNTQYF. The DNA of the CDR3 is TGTGCCACCAACCCACGGACAGGGGGCCAGAATACGCAGTATTTT.